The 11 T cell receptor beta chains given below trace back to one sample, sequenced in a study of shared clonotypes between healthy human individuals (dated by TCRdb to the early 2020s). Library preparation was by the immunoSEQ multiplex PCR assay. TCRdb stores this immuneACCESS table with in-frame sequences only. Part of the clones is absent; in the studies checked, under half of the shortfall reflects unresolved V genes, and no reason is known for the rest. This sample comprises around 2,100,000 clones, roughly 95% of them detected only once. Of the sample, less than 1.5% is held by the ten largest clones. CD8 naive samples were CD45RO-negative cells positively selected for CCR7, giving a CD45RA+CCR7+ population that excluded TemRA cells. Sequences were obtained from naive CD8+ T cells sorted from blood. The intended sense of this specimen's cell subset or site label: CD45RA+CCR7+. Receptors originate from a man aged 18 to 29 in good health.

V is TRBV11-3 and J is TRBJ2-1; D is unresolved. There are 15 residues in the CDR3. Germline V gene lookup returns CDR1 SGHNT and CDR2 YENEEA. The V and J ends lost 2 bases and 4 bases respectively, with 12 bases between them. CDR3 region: CASSLNSDLYNEQFF. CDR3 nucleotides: TGTGCCAGCAGCTTAAACTCAGATCTTTACAATGAGCAGTTCTTC.

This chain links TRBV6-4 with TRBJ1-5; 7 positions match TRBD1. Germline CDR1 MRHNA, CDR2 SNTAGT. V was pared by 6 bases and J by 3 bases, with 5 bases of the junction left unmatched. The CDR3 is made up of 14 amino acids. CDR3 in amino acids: CASSLTGANQPQHF. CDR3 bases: TGTGCCAGCAGCCTTACAGGGGCCAATCAGCCCCAGCATTTT.

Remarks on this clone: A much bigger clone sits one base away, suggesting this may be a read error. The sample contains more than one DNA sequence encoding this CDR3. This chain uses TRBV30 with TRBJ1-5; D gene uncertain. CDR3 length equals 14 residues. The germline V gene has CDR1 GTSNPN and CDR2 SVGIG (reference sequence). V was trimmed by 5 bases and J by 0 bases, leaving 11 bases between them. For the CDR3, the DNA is TGTGCCTGGGGCACAGAAAATAGCAATCAGCCCCAGCATTTT. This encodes CAWGTENSNQPQHF. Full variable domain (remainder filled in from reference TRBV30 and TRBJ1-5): SQTIHQWPATLVQPVGSPLSLECTVEGTSNPNLYWYRQAAGRGLQLLFYSVGIGQISSEVPQNLSASRPQDRQFILSSKKLLLSDSGFYLCAWGTENSNQPQHFGDGTRLSIL.

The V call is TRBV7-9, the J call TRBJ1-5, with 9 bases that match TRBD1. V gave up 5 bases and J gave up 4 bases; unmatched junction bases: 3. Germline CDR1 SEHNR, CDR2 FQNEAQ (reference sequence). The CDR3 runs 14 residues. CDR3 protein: CASSAGQGNQPQHF. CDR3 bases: TGTGCCAGCAGCGCAGGACAGGGGAATCAGCCCCAGCATTTT. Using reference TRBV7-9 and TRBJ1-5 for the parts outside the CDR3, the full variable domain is DTGVSQNPRHKITKRGQNVTFRCDPISEHNRLYWYRQTLGQGPEFLTYFQNEAQLEKSRLLSDRFSAERPKGSFSTLEIQRTEQGDSAMYLCASSAGQGNQPQHFGDGTRLSIL.

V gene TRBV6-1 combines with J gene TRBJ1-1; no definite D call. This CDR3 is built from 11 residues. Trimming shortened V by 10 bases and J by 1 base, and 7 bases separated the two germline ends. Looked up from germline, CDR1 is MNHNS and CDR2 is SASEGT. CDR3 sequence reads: CANAENTEAFF. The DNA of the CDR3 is TGTGCCAACGCGGAGAACACTGAAGCTTTCTTT.

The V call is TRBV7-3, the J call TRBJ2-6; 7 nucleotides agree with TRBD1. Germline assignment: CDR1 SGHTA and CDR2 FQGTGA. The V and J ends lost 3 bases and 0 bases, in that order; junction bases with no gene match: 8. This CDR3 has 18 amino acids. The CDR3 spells CASSLSGQTFSGANVLTF. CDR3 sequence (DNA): TGTGCCAGCAGCTTGTCGGGACAGACATTCTCTGGGGCCAACGTCCTGACTTTC.

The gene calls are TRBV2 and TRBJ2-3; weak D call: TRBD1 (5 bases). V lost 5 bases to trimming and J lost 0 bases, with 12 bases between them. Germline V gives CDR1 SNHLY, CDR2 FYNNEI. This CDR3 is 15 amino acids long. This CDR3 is CASSPTATSTDTQYF. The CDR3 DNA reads TGTGCCAGCAGTCCGACAGCTACTAGCACAGATACGCAGTATTTT.

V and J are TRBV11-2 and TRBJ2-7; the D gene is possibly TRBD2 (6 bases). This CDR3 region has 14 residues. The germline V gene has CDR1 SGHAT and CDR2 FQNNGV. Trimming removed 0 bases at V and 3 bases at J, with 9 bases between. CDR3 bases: TGTGCCAGCAGCTTAGAACGGGGGTTCTACGAGCAGTACTTC. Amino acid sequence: CASSLERGFYEQYF.

The CDR3 here is CASSQDGGRGFYEQYF. The CDR3 nucleotides are TGCGCCAGCAGCCAAGATGGGGGGAGGGGTTTCTACGAGCAGTACTTC. The V call is TRBV4-3, the J call TRBJ2-7; 7 bases agree with TRBD2. The junction had 8 bases not matched to a gene; V was cut back by 0 bases and J by 3 bases. CDR3 size: 16 residues. Germline CDR1 LGHNA, CDR2 YSLEER.

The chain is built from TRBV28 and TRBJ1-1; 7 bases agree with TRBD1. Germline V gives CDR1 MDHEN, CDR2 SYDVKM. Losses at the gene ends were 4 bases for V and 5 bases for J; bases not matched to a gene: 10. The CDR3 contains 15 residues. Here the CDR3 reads CASSSPTTGRTEAFF. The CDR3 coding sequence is TGTGCCAGCAGTTCGCCCACGACAGGGAGAACTGAAGCTTTCTTT.

The CDR3 DNA sequence: TGTGCCAGTAGTGCCCCGGGACAGGGGGCCCATCAGCCCCAGCATTTT. It translates to CASSAPGQGAHQPQHF. The chain links TRBV19 to TRBJ1-5, with 12 bases matching TRBD1. From germline, CDR1 is LNHDA and CDR2 SQIVND (reference sequence). The CDR3 extends over 16 amino acids. Unmatched junction bases numbered 7, after V lost 5 bases and J lost 5 bases.